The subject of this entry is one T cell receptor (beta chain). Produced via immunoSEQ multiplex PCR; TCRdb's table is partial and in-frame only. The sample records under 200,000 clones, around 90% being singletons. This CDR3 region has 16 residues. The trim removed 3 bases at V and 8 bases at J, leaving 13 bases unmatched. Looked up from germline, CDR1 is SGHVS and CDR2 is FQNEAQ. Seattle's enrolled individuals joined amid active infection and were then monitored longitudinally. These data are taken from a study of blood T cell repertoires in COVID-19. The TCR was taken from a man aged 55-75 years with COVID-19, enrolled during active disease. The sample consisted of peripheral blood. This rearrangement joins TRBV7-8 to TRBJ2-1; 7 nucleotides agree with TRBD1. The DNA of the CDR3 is TGTGCCAGCAGCTTCCGGACAGGCCTCGCTAACGATGAGCAGTTCTTC. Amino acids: CASSFRTGLANDEQFF.